This T cell receptor beta chain was documented in a study of identical twins. There were only healthy Caucasians among the donors. TCRdb re-called the 5' RACE reads through MiXCR, storing one row per CDR3 protein. The profile shows approximately 690,000 distinct CDR3 sequences, 5.5% to 6.5% of them singletons. The TCR comes from a young man in good health. The sample was naive T cells sorted from blood.

CDR3 sequence reads: CAISAGTGGLETQYF. CDR3 nucleotide sequence: TGTGCCATCAGTGCCGGGACAGGGGGCTTAGAGACCCAGTACTTC. The chain is built from TRBV10-3 and TRBJ2-5, with 12 bases identical to TRBD1. Germline V CDR1 and CDR2: ENHRY, SYGVKD. J was trimmed by 4 bases and V by 4 bases; bases with no gene match: 4. This CDR3 has 15 amino acids.